Listed here are 28 T cell receptor beta chains from one sample, sequenced in a study of identical twins. TCRdb re-analysed the 5' RACE reads in MiXCR, keeping a single row per CDR3 protein. This sample carries around 490,000 distinct CDR3 sequences, approximately 15% of them seen once, and the ten largest clones take about 0.97%. This same sample was also part of a study on yellow fever vaccine responses in identical twins.

Sequenced: CD4+ T cells sorted from blood. Receptors were obtained from a woman aged 18-30 years in good health.

The genes are TRBV28 and TRBJ2-1; D is possibly TRBD2 (6 bases). Germline V gene lookup returns CDR1 MDHEN and CDR2 SYDVKM. The V and J ends lost 5 bases and 4 bases respectively, with 15 bases between them. This CDR3 comprises 15 residues. The CDR3 loop is CASSATGAGYNEQFF. In DNA, the CDR3 is TGTGCCAGCAGTGCTACTGGGGCGGGGTACAATGAGCAGTTCTTC.

The V call is TRBV28, the J call TRBJ2-7; D gene ambiguous. Deletions cut 8 bases from V and 2 bases from J, with 10 bases between. The germline gives CDR1 MDHEN, CDR2 SYDVKM. This CDR3 has 12 residues. This CDR3 is CASQPRTYEQYF. The CDR3 nucleotides read TGTGCCAGCCAACCGAGGACCTACGAGCAGTACTTC. The full variable domain, its missing parts supplied by reference TRBV28 and TRBJ2-7, is DVKVTQSSRYLVKRTGEKVFLECVQDMDHENMFWYRQDPGLGLRLIYFSYDVKMKEKGDIPEGYSVSREKKERFSLILESASTNQTSMYLCASQPRTYEQYFGPGTRLTVT.

This clonotype was observed a few times. J is TRBJ2-1 and V is TRBV7-8, with no clear D. This CDR3 contains 14 residues. CDR1 is SGHVS and CDR2 is FQNEAQ in the germline V gene. Trimming pared 1 base from V and 3 bases from J, leaving 7 bases between. CDR3 region: CASSLVSDYNEQFF. The CDR3 DNA is TGTGCCAGCAGCTTAGTTTCAGACTACAATGAGCAGTTCTTC.

This clonotype has just a few counts. The gene calls are TRBV7-2 and TRBJ2-7; 7 bases are a match to TRBD2. The CDR3 runs to 14 residues. Germline CDR1 and CDR2: SGHTA and FQGNSA. The V gene end was trimmed by 2 bases and the J gene end by 5 bases; junction bases not matched to a gene: 6. CDR3 nucleotide sequence: TGTGCCAGCAGCTTATCCGCAGGGAGGGACGAGCAGTACTTC. This encodes CASSLSAGRDEQYF. Supplemented by reference TRBV7-2 and TRBJ2-7, the full variable domain reads GAGVSQSPSNKVTEKGKDVELRCDPISGHTALYWYRQSLGQGLEFLIYFQGNSAPDKSGLPSDRFSAERTGGSVSTLTIQRTQQEDSAVYLCASSLSAGRDEQYFGPGTRLTVT.

J is TRBJ2-2 and V is TRBV24-1, with 7 bases matching TRBD1. The CDR3 is 16 residues long. CDR1 is KGHDR, CDR2 SFDVKD, per germline. With V trimmed by 4 bases and J by 3 bases, 7 bases remained unmatched. The DNA of the CDR3 is TGTGCCACCAGTGAAGGGGACAGATGGTACACCGGGGAGCTGTTTTTT. It encodes CATSEGDRWYTGELFF.

This clonotype has only a few counts. The chain links TRBV4-1 to TRBJ1-5; TRBD1 matches at 7 bases. V gave up 0 bases and J gave up 3 bases; unmatched junction bases: 14. This CDR3 has 19 residues. Germline lookup yields CDR1 MGHRA and CDR2 YSYEKL. CDR3 amino acids: CASSQESTADRVINQPQHF. In nucleotides, the CDR3 is TGCGCCAGCAGCCAAGAAAGTACGGCCGACAGGGTCATCAATCAGCCCCAGCATTTT.

This chain links TRBV7-2 with TRBJ1-6; tentatively, D is TRBD1 (5 bases). This CDR3 region has 16 residues. V gave up 5 bases and J gave up 11 bases, with 22 bases separating them. CDR1 is SGHTA, CDR2 FQGNSA, per germline. The CDR3 protein is CASSPNKKPGLTPLHF. The CDR3 nucleotides read TGTGCCAGCAGCCCTAATAAGAAGCCGGGGCTAACACCCCTCCACTTT.

The V call is TRBV28, the J call TRBJ2-1, with a weak D call TRBD2 (6 bases). Trimming pared 7 bases from V and 10 bases from J, leaving 26 bases between. This CDR3 is built from 16 residues. CDR1 and CDR2 from the germline V gene are MDHEN and SYDVKM. The CDR3 here is CASTSPSGSGRVEQFF. In DNA form, the CDR3 reads TGTGCCAGCACCTCACCCTCAGGGAGCGGGCGTGTGGAGCAGTTCTTC.

In its sample, this clonotype was seen many times. The chain employs TRBV12-3 or TRBV12-4 and TRBJ2-1; TRBD2 matches 8 bases. This CDR3 is built from 13 residues. Trimming removed 5 bases from V and 13 bases from J; junction bases left unmatched: 10. CDR3 loop: CASSPRLATSQFF. The DNA of the CDR3 is TGTGCCAGCAGTCCCCGACTAGCGACAAGCCAGTTCTTC.

This clonotype was counted at least ten times. The chain links TRBV28 to TRBJ2-5; D possibly corresponds to TRBD2 (5 bases). V shed 7 bases and J shed 4 bases, with 19 bases lying between them. Germline CDR1 reads MDHEN; CDR2 reads SYDVKM. The CDR3 extends over 15 amino acids. In DNA, the CDR3 is TGTGCCAGCATTCCTTCAGCGGCATCCCGAGAGACCCAGTACTTC. Its translation is CASIPSAASRETQYF.

The sample holds many counts of this clonotype. The chain combines TRBV29-1 with TRBJ2-1; D may be TRBD2 (6 bases). Germline CDR1 is SQVTM and CDR2 is ANQGSEA. This CDR3 comprises 13 residues. The germline V and J ends were trimmed by 5 bases and 2 bases, with 10 bases remaining between them. In nucleotides, the CDR3 is TGCAGCGTTTCGGGGGACCCCTACAATGAGCAGTTCTTC. Amino acids: CSVSGDPYNEQFF.

This clonotype was counted a few times. V is TRBV3-1 and J is TRBJ2-7; 8 nucleotides line up with TRBD2. V shed 8 bases, J shed 10 bases, and the junction held 10 bases outside the gene matches. The CDR3 loop spans 12 amino acids. Germline lookup yields CDR1 LGHDT and CDR2 YNNKEL (reference sequence). CDR3 DNA: TGTGCCAGCGGTCCGGGGGCGGGAGGTCAGTACTTC. Its protein is CASGPGAGGQYF.

The genes are TRBV4-1 and TRBJ2-1, with TRBD2 matching 7 bases. V lost 3 bases and J lost 1; bases outside the gene matches: 9. Germline loops: CDR1 MGHRA, CDR2 YSYEKL. The CDR3 is made up of 17 amino acids. The CDR3 DNA reads TGCGCCAGCAGCCATGCAAGCCTAGCGGTTTCCTACAATGAGCAGTTCTTC. Encoded protein: CASSHASLAVSYNEQFF.

The chain carries TRBV6-2 or TRBV6-3 and TRBJ2-1; the match to TRBD2 covers 15 bases. The CDR3 spans 15 residues. Trimming took 5 bases from V and 7 from J; bases not matched to a gene: 3. The germline CDR1 and CDR2 sequences are MNHEY and SVGEGT. The chain's CDR3 is CASSNGLAGGNEQFF. DNA for the CDR3: TGTGCCAGCAGTAACGGACTAGCGGGAGGGAATGAGCAGTTCTTC.

The chain carries TRBV28 and TRBJ2-7, with TRBD2 matching 10 bases. Germline CDR1 reads MDHEN; CDR2 reads SYDVKM. V gave up 3 bases and J gave up 7 bases; unmatched junction bases: 6. This CDR3 spans 14 amino acids. This chain's CDR3 is CASSFLAGALEQYF. The CDR3, as DNA: TGTGCCAGCAGTTTCCTAGCGGGAGCTTTGGAGCAGTACTTC.

The genes are TRBV7-2 and TRBJ2-3; 9 bases match TRBD2. There are 14 residues in the CDR3. V was pared by 5 bases and J by 2 bases, with 2 bases of the junction left unmatched. Germline V lookup: CDR1 SGHTA, CDR2 FQGNSA. Written as DNA, the CDR3 is TGTGCCAGCAGCAAGGGACTAGCCACAGATACGCAGTATTTT. As protein: CASSKGLATDTQYF.

This clonotype has more than one count but fewer than ten. The chain joins TRBV5-1 to TRBJ2-1; weak D call: TRBD2 (5 bases). With 0 bases removed from V and 10 bases from J, the gap between germline ends came to 17 bases. Germline V CDR1 and CDR2: SGHRS, YFSETQ. The CDR3 has 15 amino acids. The CDR3 is CASSLGGSLAVEQFF. The CDR3 DNA follows: TGCGCCAGCAGCTTGGGCGGGTCGCTCGCAGTGGAGCAGTTCTTC.

The chain combines TRBV7-9 with TRBJ2-2, with D tentatively TRBD1 or TRBD2 (6 bases each). V was clipped by 6 bases and J by 7 bases, with 15 bases between them. Germline V gene data show CDR1 as SEHNR and CDR2 as FQNEAQ (reference sequence). This CDR3 spans 14 amino acids. CDR3 in DNA: TGTGCCAGCAGACCGGGACTGACAGGCGGGGAGCTGTTTTTT. Residues: CASRPGLTGGELFF.

The V and J genes are TRBV5-6 and TRBJ2-3; 10 positions agree with TRBD2. Germline V gives CDR1 SGHDT, CDR2 YYEEEE. CDR3 length: 17 residues. V shed 0 bases and J 6 bases; nucleotides not matched to a gene: 10. The CDR3 DNA reads as TGTGCCAGCAGCTTGGGTATATATCTAGCGGGAGACGATACGCAGTATTTT. As protein: CASSLGIYLAGDDTQYF.

This clonotype was observed a handful of times. The chain carries TRBV4-1 and TRBJ1-6; unclear D gene. Germline CDR1 MGHRA, CDR2 YSYEKL. The CDR3 has 14 amino acids. V lost 1 base to trimming and J lost 7 bases, with 8 bases between them. The CDR3 DNA reads as TGCGCCAGCAGCCAAGGGCCCCTGAATTCACCCCTCCACTTT. It encodes CASSQGPLNSPLHF.

The sample holds a few counts of this clonotype. This CDR3 is CASSYKGSSAEAFF. The CDR3 bases are TGTGCCAGCAGTTACAAGGGGTCCAGTGCTGAAGCTTTCTTT. V is TRBV6-5 and J is TRBJ1-1, with D maybe TRBD1 (5 bases). V lost 2 bases and J 6 bases, leaving 13 bases between the germline ends. CDR1 MNHEY and CDR2 SVGAGI come from the germline V gene. This CDR3 has 14 amino acids.

This clonotype occurred many times. This chain uses TRBV5-1 with TRBJ2-1; maybe TRBD2 (6 bases). Trimming shortened V by 4 bases and J by 8 bases, and 16 bases separated the two germline ends. Germline-derived CDR1 and CDR2 are SGHRS and YFSETQ. The CDR3 covers 14 residues. In nucleotides, the CDR3 is TGCGCCAGCAGCCTGGGAGGCAGGATGGATGAGCAGTTCTTC. It is translated as CASSLGGRMDEQFF.

This clonotype was detected ten times or more. This CDR3 is CASSQVVTPDTQYF. CDR3 nucleotide sequence: TGTGCCAGCAGCCAAGTTGTCACCCCAGATACGCAGTATTTT. The chain employs TRBV3-1 and TRBJ2-3; D ambiguous. V gave up 1 base and J gave up 4 bases, with 9 bases separating them. CDR3 size: 14 residues. The germline V gene has CDR1 LGHDT and CDR2 YNNKEL (reference sequence).

This clonotype appeared a few times. This chain connects TRBV11-2 to TRBJ1-6; a weak D match, TRBD1 (5 bases). This CDR3 is 14 amino acids long. V was shortened by 5 bases and J by 8 bases, with 13 bases between the two germline ends. Per germline, CDR1 SGHAT and CDR2 FQNNGV. This chain's CDR3 is CASSLGPGDSPLHF. CDR3 nucleotide sequence: TGTGCCAGCAGCCTGGGTCCGGGGGATTCACCCCTCCACTTT. Combining the CDR3 with reference TRBV11-2 and TRBJ1-6 gives the whole variable domain EAGVAQSPRYKIIEKRQSVAFWCNPISGHATLYWYQQILGQGPKLLIQFQNNGVVDDSQLPKDRFSAERLKGVDSTLKIQPAKLEDSAVYLCASSLGPGDSPLHFGNGTRLTVT.

The V and J genes are TRBV5-1 and TRBJ2-2; 7 bases map to TRBD1. V trimming: 4 bases; J trimming: 4 bases; junction bases outside the gene matches: 10. CDR1 and CDR2 (germline): SGHRS, YFSETQ. CDR3 length: 16 amino acids. The CDR3 loop is CASSPPGTEGTGELFF. CDR3 DNA: TGCGCCAGCAGCCCCCCCGGGACAGAGGGCACCGGGGAGCTGTTTTTT.

The V and J genes are TRBV6-2 or TRBV6-3 and TRBJ1-5, with D possibly matching TRBD1 (6 bases). This CDR3 has 15 amino acids. Germline assignment: CDR1 MNHEY and CDR2 SVGEGT. V was shortened by 0 bases and J by 4 bases, with 10 bases between the two germline ends. CDR3 protein: CASSYSGAGNQPQHF. CDR3 bases: TGTGCCAGCAGTTACTCGGGGGCGGGGAATCAGCCCCAGCATTTT.

Only a few counts were recorded for this clonotype. This rearrangement joins TRBV30 to TRBJ2-1, with 9 nucleotides matching TRBD1. V gave up 1 base and J gave up 8 bases; unmatched junction bases: 9. The CDR3 is 15 residues long. Looked up from germline, CDR1 is GTSNPN and CDR2 is SVGIG (reference sequence). Here the CDR3 DNA reads TGTGCCTGGAGTGGCTTGGACAGGGGAGTCTATGAGCAGTTCTTC. Encoded protein: CAWSGLDRGVYEQFF.

This clonotype showed up many times. In nucleotides, the CDR3 is TGTGCCACCGGGACGGCGAGCTCCTATAATTCACCCCTCCACTTT. Its translation is CATGTASSYNSPLHF. V gene TRBV10-3 combines with J gene TRBJ1-6; weak D call: TRBD1 (5 bases). V shed 10 bases and J shed 0 bases, with 13 bases lying between them. The V gene's germline CDR1 is ENHRY and CDR2 SYGVKD. This CDR3 has 15 amino acids.